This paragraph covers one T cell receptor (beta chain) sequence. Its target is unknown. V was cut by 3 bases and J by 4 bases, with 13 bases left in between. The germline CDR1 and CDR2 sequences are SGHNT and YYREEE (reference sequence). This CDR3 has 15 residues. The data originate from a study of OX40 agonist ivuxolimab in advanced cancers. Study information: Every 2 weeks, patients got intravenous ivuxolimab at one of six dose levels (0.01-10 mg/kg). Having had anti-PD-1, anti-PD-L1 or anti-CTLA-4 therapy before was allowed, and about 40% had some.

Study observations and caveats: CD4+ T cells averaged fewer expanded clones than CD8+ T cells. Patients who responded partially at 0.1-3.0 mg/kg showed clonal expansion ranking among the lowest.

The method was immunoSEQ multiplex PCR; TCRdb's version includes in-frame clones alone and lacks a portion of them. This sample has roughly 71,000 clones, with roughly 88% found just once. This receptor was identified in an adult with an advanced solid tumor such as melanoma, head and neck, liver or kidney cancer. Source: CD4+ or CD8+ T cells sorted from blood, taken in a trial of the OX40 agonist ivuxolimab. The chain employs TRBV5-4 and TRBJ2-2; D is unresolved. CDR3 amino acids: CASSSQYSFTGELFF. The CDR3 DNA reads TGTGCCAGCAGCTCACAGTACTCATTCACCGGGGAGCTGTTTTTT.